This TCR beta chain was observed in a study of blood T cells in healthy people across ages. General study findings and limits: Calculation of diversity from one million T cells yielded estimates considered to be underestimates.

Alongside a J-beta primer mix, a sample-barcoded 5' primer served in a second PCR lasting roughly 6 to 12 cycles. Every single cDNA molecule received a tag from a template-switch adaptor with 12 random nucleotides. TCRdb fed the 5' RACE reads into MiXCR, producing one record per CDR3 protein. The table lists 1.5 million to 1.9 million distinct CDR3 sequences, approximately 43% of them singletons, with about 3.8% in the top ten. As concerns this clonotype: What it binds is not known.

Isolated per sample were at least 6 million PBMCs. This TCR came from a woman aged 18 to 35 in good health. Material for sequencing was blood.

The CDR3 DNA follows: TGTGCCAGCAGCTTATCTCAGACTGCTATGAGGTATTTT. Protein: CASSLSQTAMRYF. This chain uses TRBV11-1 with TRBJ2-3; D is undetermined. CDR1 is SGHAT and CDR2 is FQDESV in the germline V gene (reference sequence). V was clipped by 2 bases and J by 14 bases, with 17 bases between them. This CDR3 contains 13 residues. The variable domain in full, completed from reference TRBV11-1 and TRBJ2-3, reads EAEVAQSPRYKITEKSQAVAFWCDPISGHATLYWYRQILGQGPELLVQFQDESVVDDSQLPKDRFSAERLKGVDSTLKIQPAELGDSAMYLCASSLSQTAMRYFGPGTRLTVL.